These T cell receptor beta chains were read from a single sample in a study of beta chain features in type 1 diabetes. Libraries were prepared by immunoSEQ multiplex PCR; TCRdb keeps only in-frame clonotypes and omits some of them. Seen here are hundreds of thousands of clones, over 12% observed once, and the top ten hold approximately 0.039%. Source material: naive CD4+ T cells from blood. The receptors derive from a man aged 18 to 29 with type 1 diabetes. Each CDR3 is given with its conserved first and last residue. Fields, in order: J gene, D gene, V gene, clone size, CDR3 protein, CDR3 DNA. A D gene is named only where the DNA matches it firmly. The size of a clone is reported for some rows only, either as once, few or many, or as a class for expanded clones.

J: TRBJ1-5
D: .
V: TRBV30
size: .
CDR3: CAWSDMSNQPQHF
DNA: TGTGCCTGGAGTGATATGAGCAATCAGCCCCAGCATTTT

J: TRBJ1-4
D: .
V: TRBV4-1
size: .
CDR3: CASSQEGGVDNEKLFF
DNA: TGCGCCAGCAGCCAAGAGGGAGGGGTCGATAATGAAAAACTGTTTTTT

J: TRBJ2-5
D: TRBD1
V: TRBV13
size: .
CDR3: CASSFGLHWTGGGETQYF
DNA: TGTGCCAGCAGCTTCGGCTTACACTGGACAGGGGGCGGTGAGACCCAGTACTTC

J: TRBJ1-4
D: .
V: TRBV28
size: few
CDR3: CASSSSQGREKLFF
DNA: TGTGCCAGCAGCTCCTCGCAGGGTAGGGAAAAACTGTTTTTT

J: TRBJ2-7
D: .
V: TRBV27
size: .
CDR3: CASSLRGYEQYF
DNA: TGTGCCAGCAGCCTCAGGGGATACGAGCAGTACTTC

J: TRBJ2-7
D: TRBD2
V: TRBV11-2
size: .
CDR3: CASSLGPSGVGYEQYF
DNA: TGTGCCAGCAGCTTAGGGCCTAGCGGAGTGGGCTACGAGCAGTACTTC

J: TRBJ1-2
D: TRBD1
V: TRBV10-3
size: few
CDR3: CAISYTGGDYGYTF
DNA: TGTGCCATCAGCTACACAGGGGGGGACTATGGCTACACCTTC

J: TRBJ1-2
D: .
V: TRBV30
size: .
CDR3: CAWKKATWGYTF
DNA: TGTGCCTGGAAAAAAGCTACGTGGGGCTACACCTTC

J: TRBJ2-1
D: .
V: TRBV12-5
size: few
CDR3: CASAWGGAISYNEQFF
DNA: TGTGCTAGTGCCTGGGGCGGGGCCATCTCCTACAATGAGCAGTTCTTC

J: TRBJ2-3
D: TRBD2
V: TRBV6-6
size: once
CDR3: CATYKGGGAADTQYF
DNA: TGTGCCACGTACAAGGGCGGGGGGGCCGCGGATACGCAGTATTTT

J: TRBJ2-5
D: .
V: TRBV19
size: .
CDR3: CASSIIGETQYF
DNA: TGTGCCAGTAGTATAATCGGGGAGACCCAGTACTTC

J: TRBJ1-2
D: .
V: TRBV27
size: few
CDR3: CASSPARTRYGYTF
DNA: TGTGCCAGCAGCCCTGCGAGGACACGCTATGGCTACACCTTC

J: TRBJ1-2
D: .
V: TRBV28
size: .
CDR3: CASSPTTSSYGYTF
DNA: TGTGCCAGCAGCCCGACAACTTCGTCCTATGGCTACACCTTC

J: TRBJ1-2
D: .
V: TRBV20-1
size: few
CDR3: CSVRRGGKGTF
DNA: TGCAGTGTCCGTCGCGGGGGCAAGGGCACCTTC

J: TRBJ2-3
D: .
V: TRBV19
size: few
CDR3: CASSIVPGGGTDTQYF
DNA: TGTGCCAGTAGTATAGTTCCAGGAGGAGGCACAGATACGCAGTATTTT

J: TRBJ1-2
D: .
V: TRBV7-2
size: .
CDR3: CASSLSGQTNGYTF
DNA: TGTGCCAGCAGCTTAAGCGGGCAGACAAATGGCTACACCTTC

J: TRBJ2-3
D: TRBD2
V: TRBV4-2
size: few
CDR3: CASSYPGLAGGEVDTQYF
DNA: TGTGCCAGCAGCTATCCGGGACTAGCGGGGGGCGAGGTAGATACGCAGTATTTT

J: TRBJ2-5
D: TRBD2
V: TRBV2
size: .
CDR3: CASSGLAGEGETQYF
DNA: TGTGCCAGCAGCGGACTAGCGGGAGAGGGAGAGACCCAGTACTTC

J: TRBJ2-2
D: TRBD1
V: TRBV5-6
size: few
CDR3: CASSIRTGQRGELFF
DNA: TGTGCCAGCAGCATACGGACAGGTCAACGAGGGGAGCTGTTTTTT

J: TRBJ2-1
D: .
V: TRBV7-6
size: .
CDR3: CASSLAYVSEQFF
DNA: TGTGCCAGCAGCTTAGCGTACGTGAGTGAGCAGTTCTTC

J: TRBJ2-7
D: .
V: TRBV30
size: few
CDR3: CAWSVHGTWTSEF
DNA: TGTGCCTGGAGTGTACATGGCACGTGGACTTCGGAGTTC

J: TRBJ2-1
D: .
V: TRBV6-6
size: few
CDR3: CASSPELSSYNEQFF
DNA: TGTGCCAGCAGCCCCGAGTTGAGCTCCTACAATGAGCAGTTCTTC

J: TRBJ1-4
D: .
V: TRBV30
size: .
CDR3: CAWSPLGQLNEKLFF
DNA: TGTGCCTGGAGTCCCCTCGGACAGCTTAATGAAAAACTGTTTTTT

J: TRBJ2-1
D: TRBD2
V: TRBV9
size: .
CDR3: CASSVASGNYNEQFF
DNA: TGTGCCAGCAGCGTGGCCAGCGGGAACTACAATGAGCAGTTCTTC

J: TRBJ1-5
D: .
V: TRBV2
size: .
CDR3: CASRELWNQPQHF
DNA: TGTGCCAGCAGGGAGTTGTGGAATCAGCCCCAGCATTTT

J: TRBJ1-3
D: .
V: TRBV5-1
size: .
CDR3: CASSLPQEGNTIYF
DNA: TGCGCCAGCAGCTTGCCACAGGAGGGAAACACCATATATTTT

J: TRBJ2-5
D: .
V: TRBV7-9
size: .
CDR3: CASSPMKPRQETQYF
DNA: TGTGCCAGCAGCCCCATGAAACCCAGACAAGAGACCCAGTACTTC

J: TRBJ1-2
D: TRBD1
V: TRBV30
size: .
CDR3: CAWSRGDRTNYGYTF
DNA: TGTGCCTGGAGTCGAGGGGACAGGACAAACTATGGCTACACCTTC

J: TRBJ1-2
D: .
V: TRBV28
size: .
CDR3: CASSLMGYGYTF
DNA: TGTGCCAGCAGTTTAATGGGGTATGGCTACACCTTC